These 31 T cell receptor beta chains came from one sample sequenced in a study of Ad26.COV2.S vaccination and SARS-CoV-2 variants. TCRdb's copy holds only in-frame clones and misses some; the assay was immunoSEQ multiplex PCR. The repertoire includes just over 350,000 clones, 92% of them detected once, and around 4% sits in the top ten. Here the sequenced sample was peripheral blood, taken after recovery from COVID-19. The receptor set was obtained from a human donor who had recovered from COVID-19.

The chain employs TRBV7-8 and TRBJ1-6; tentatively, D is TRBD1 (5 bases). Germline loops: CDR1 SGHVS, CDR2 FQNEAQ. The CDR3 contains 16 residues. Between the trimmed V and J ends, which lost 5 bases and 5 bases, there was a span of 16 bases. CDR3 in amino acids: CASSKAPGRDNSPLHF. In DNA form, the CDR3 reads TGTGCCAGCAGCAAGGCGCCGGGACGGGATAATTCACCCCTCCACTTT. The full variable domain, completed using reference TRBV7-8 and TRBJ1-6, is GAGVSQSPRYKVAKRGQDVALRCDPISGHVSLFWYQQALGQGPEFLTYFQNEAQLDKSGLPSDRFFAERPEGSVSTLKIQRTQQEDSAVYLCASSKAPGRDNSPLHFGNGTRLTVT.

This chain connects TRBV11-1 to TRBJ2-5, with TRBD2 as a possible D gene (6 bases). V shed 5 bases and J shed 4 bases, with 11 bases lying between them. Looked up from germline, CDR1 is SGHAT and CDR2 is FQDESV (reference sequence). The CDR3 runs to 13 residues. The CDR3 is CASSEEGGETQYF. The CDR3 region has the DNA TGTGCCAGCAGCGAGGAGGGTGGAGAGACCCAGTACTTC.

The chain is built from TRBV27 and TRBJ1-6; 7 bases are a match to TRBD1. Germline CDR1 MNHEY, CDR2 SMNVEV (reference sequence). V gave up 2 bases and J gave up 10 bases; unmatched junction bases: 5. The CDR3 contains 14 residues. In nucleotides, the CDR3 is TGTGCCAGCAGTTTAGCAGGGGGGGGATCACCCCTCCACTTT. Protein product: CASSLAGGGSPLHF.

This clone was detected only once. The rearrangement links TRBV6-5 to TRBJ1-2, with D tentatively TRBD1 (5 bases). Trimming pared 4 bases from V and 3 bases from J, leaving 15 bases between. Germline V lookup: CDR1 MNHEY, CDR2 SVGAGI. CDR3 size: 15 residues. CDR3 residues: CASSSRSGRYYGYTF. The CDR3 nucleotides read TGTGCCAGCAGTTCCCGATCGGGACGCTACTATGGCTACACCTTC.

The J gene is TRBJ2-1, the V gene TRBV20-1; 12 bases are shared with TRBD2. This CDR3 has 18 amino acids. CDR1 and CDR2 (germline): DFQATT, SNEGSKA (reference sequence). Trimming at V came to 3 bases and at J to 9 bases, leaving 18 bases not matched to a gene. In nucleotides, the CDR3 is TGCAGTGCTAGTTTAGGGCTAGCGGGGGGGATAATAACGGGTGAGCAGTTCTTC. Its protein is CSASLGLAGGIITGEQFF.

CDR3 DNA: TGTGCCACCACCCTTGGGACAGGGGTCGAGCAGTACTTC. Protein sequence: CATTLGTGVEQYF. This chain connects TRBV6-5 to TRBJ2-7, with TRBD1 matching 10 bases. Losses at the gene ends were 10 bases for V and 6 bases for J; bases not matched to a gene: 9. The CDR3 runs 13 residues. CDR1 and CDR2 (germline): MNHEY, SVGAGI.

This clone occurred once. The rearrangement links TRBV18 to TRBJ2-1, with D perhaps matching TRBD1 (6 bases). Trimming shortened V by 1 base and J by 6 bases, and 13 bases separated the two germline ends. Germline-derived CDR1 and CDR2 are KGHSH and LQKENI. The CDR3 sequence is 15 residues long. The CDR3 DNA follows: TGTGCCAGCTCACCACTACAGGGTCTGGGCAATGAGCAGTTCTTC. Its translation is CASSPLQGLGNEQFF.

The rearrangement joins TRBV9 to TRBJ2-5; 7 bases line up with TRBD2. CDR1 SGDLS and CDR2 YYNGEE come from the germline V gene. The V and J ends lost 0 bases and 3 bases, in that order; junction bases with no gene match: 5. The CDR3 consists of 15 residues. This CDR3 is CASSVGLAVEETQYF. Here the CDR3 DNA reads TGTGCCAGCAGCGTAGGGCTAGCGGTAGAAGAGACCCAGTACTTC.

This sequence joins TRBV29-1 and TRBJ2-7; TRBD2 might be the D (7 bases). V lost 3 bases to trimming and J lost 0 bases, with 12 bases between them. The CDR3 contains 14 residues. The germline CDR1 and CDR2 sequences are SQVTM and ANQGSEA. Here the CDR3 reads CSVEAGAPSYEQYF. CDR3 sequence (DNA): TGCAGCGTTGAGGCGGGGGCCCCCTCCTACGAGCAGTACTTC.

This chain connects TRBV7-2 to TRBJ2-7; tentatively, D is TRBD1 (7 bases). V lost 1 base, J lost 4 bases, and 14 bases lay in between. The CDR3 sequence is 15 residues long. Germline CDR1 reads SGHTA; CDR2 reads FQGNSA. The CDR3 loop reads CASSLGQGLYYEQYF. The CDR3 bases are TGTGCCAGCAGCTTAGGACAGGGACTCTATTACGAGCAGTACTTC.

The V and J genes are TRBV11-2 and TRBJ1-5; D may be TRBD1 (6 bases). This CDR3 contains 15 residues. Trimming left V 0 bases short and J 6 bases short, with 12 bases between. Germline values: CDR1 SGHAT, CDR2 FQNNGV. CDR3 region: CASSLEAGAGQPQHF. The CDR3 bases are TGTGCCAGCAGCTTAGAAGCAGGGGCTGGTCAGCCCCAGCATTTT.

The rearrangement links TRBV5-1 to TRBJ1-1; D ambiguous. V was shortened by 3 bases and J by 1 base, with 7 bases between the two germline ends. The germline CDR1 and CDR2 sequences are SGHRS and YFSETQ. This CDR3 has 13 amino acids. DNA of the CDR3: TGCGCCAGCAGCTGGGAGGGGAACACTGAAGCTTTCTTT. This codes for CASSWEGNTEAFF.

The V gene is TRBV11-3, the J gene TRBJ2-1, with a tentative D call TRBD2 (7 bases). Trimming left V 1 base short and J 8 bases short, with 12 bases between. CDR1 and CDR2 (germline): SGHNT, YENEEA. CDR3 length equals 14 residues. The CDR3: CASSLGRGQDEQFF. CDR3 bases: TGTGCCAGCAGCTTAGGGCGGGGGCAGGATGAGCAGTTCTTC. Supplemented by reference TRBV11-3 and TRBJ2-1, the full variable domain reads EAGVVQSPRYKIIEKKQPVAFWCNPISGHNTLYWYLQNLGQGPELLIRYENEEAVDDSQLPKDRFSAERLKGVDSTLKIQPAELGDSAVYLCASSLGRGQDEQFFGPGTRLTVL.

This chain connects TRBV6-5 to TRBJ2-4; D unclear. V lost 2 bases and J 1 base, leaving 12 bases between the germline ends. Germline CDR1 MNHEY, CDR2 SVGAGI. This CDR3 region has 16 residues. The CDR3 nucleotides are TGTGCCAGCAGTTACAGTGCAGTAGGGGCCAAAAACATTCAGTACTTC. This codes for CASSYSAVGAKNIQYF.

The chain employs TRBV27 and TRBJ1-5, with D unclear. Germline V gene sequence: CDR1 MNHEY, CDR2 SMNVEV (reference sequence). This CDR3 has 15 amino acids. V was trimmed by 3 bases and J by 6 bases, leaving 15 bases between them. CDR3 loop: CASSLDGGVGQPQHF. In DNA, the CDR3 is TGTGCCAGCAGTTTGGACGGAGGAGTCGGTCAGCCCCAGCATTTT.

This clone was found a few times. This CDR3 reads CASSLHYRGGSTEAFF. The CDR3 DNA is TGTGCCAGCAGCTTACACTACAGGGGGGGAAGCACTGAAGCTTTCTTT. V and J are TRBV7-2 and TRBJ1-1, with 8 nucleotides matching TRBD1. V gave up 2 bases and J gave up 4 bases; unmatched junction bases: 9. CDR3 length equals 16 residues. CDR1 and CDR2 (germline): SGHTA, FQGNSA.

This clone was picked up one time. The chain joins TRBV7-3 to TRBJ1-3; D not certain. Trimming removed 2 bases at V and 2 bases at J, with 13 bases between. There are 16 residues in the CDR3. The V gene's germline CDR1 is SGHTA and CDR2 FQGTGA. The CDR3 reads CASSLRQKVAGNTIYF. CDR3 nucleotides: TGTGCCAGCAGCTTACGGCAGAAGGTTGCTGGAAACACCATATATTTT. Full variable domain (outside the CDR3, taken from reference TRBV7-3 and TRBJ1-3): GAGVSQTPSNKVTEKGKYVELRCDPISGHTALYWYRQSLGQGPEFLIYFQGTGAADDSGLPNDRFFAVRPEGSVSTLKIQRTERGDSAVYLCASSLRQKVAGNTIYFGEGSWLTVV.

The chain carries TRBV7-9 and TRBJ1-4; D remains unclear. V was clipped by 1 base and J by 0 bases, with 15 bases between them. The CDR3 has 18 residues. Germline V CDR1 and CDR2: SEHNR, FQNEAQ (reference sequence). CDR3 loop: CASSLVRGPGTTNEKLFF. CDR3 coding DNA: TGTGCCAGCAGCTTAGTGCGGGGTCCGGGAACAACTAATGAAAAACTGTTTTTT.

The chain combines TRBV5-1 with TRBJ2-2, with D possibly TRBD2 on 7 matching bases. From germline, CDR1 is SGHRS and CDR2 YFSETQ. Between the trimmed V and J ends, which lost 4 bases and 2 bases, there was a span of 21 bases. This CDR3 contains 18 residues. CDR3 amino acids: CASSPPSAGALNTGELFF. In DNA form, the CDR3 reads TGCGCCAGCAGCCCCCCTTCGGCGGGGGCCTTAAACACCGGGGAGCTGTTTTTT.

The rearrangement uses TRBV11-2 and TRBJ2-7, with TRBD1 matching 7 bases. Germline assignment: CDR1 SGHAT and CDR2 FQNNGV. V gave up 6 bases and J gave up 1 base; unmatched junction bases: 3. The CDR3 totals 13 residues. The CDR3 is CASSQGVSYEQYF. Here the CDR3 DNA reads TGTGCCAGCAGTCAGGGGGTGTCCTACGAGCAGTACTTC.

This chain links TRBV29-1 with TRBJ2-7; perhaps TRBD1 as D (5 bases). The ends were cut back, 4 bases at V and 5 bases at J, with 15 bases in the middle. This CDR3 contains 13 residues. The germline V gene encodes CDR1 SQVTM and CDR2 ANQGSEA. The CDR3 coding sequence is TGCAGCGTTGTGCAACAGGCCCCTAACGAGCAGTACTTC. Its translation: CSVVQQAPNEQYF.

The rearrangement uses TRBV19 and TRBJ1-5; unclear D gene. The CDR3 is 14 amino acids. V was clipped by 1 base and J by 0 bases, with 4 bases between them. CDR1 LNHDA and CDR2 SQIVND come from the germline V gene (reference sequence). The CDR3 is CASSIGNSNQPQHF. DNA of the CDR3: TGTGCCAGTAGTATAGGGAATAGCAATCAGCCCCAGCATTTT.

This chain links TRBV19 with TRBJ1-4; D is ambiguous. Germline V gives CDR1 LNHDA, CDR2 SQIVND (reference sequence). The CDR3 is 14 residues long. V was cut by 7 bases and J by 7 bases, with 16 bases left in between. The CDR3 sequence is CASNPREGGEKLFF. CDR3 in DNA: TGTGCCAGTAACCCCCGCGAGGGCGGTGAAAAACTGTTTTTT.

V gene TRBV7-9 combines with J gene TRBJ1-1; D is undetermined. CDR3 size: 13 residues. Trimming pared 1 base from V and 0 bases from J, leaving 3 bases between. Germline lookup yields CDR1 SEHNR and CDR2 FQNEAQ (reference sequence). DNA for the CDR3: TGTGCCAGCAGCTTAGAGATGAACACTGAAGCTTTCTTT. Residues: CASSLEMNTEAFF.

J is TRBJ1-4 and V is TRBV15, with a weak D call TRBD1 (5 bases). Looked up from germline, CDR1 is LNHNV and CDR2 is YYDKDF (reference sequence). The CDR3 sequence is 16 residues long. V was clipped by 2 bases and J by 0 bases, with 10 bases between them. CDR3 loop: CATSRTGRSTNEKLFF. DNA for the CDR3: TGTGCCACCAGCAGAACAGGTCGTTCAACTAATGAAAAACTGTTTTTT.

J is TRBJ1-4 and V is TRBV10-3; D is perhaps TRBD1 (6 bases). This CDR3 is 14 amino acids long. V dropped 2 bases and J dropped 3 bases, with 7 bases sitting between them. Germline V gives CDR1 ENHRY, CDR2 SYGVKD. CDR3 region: CAISEGQSNEKLFF. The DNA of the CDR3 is TGTGCCATCAGTGAGGGACAGTCTAATGAAAAACTGTTTTTT.

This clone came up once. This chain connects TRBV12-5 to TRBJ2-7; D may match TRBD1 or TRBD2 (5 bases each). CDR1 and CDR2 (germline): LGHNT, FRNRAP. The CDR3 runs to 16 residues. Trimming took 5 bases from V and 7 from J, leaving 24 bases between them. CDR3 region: CASGPRGAGLLGEQYF. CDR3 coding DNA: TGTGCTAGTGGTCCCAGAGGGGCAGGCCTGCTGGGAGAGCAGTACTTC.

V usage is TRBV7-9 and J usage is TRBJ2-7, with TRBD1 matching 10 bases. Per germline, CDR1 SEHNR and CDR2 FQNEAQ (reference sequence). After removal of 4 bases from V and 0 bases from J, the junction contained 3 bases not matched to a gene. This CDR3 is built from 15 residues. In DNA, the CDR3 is TGTGCCAGCAGCTCCCGGACAGGGGGCTCCTACGAGCAGTACTTC. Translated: CASSSRTGGSYEQYF.

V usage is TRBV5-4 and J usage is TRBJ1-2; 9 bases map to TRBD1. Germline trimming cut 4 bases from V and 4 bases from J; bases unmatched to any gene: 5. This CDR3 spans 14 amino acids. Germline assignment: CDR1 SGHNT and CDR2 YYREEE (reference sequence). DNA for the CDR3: TGTGCCAGCAGCCAAACAGGGGGCGCCTATGGCTACACCTTC. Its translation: CASSQTGGAYGYTF.

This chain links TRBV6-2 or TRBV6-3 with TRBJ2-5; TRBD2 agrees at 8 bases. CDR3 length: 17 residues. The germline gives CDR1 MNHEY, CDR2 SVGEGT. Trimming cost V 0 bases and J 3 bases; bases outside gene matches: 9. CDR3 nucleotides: TGTGCCAGCAGTTACTCGAGTATGCGGGGGGCTAAAGAGACCCAGTACTTC. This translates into CASSYSSMRGAKETQYF.

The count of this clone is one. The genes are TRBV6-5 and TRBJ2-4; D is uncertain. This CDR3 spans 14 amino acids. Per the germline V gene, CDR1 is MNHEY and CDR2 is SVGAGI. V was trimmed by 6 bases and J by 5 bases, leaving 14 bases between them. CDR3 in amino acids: CASRLQDPQNIQYF. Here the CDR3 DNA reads TGTGCCAGCAGACTACAAGACCCGCAAAACATTCAGTACTTC.